Below are 10 T cell receptor beta chains sequenced from a single sample in a study of CD8+ T cells in alopecia areata. Sequencing templates came from extracted RNA that was reverse transcribed into cDNA. TCRdb keeps only in-frame clones here, not all; method: immunoSEQ multiplex PCR. The repertoire includes around 140,000 clones, about 88% of them detected once, and 13% sits in the top ten. Treatment given: oral pan-JAK inhibitor, 5-10 mg twice daily. The source material was CD8+ T cells sorted from blood, sampled at week 4, from a patient treated with tofacitinib. The source of these receptors is a human donor with alopecia areata.

The rearrangement links TRBV27 to TRBJ2-1; 8 positions agree with TRBD2. This CDR3 spans 15 amino acids. Germline V gene lookup returns CDR1 MNHEY and CDR2 SMNVEV (reference sequence). Germline trimming cut 5 bases from V and 2 bases from J; bases unmatched to any gene: 5. CDR3 amino acids: CASSRRGATYNEQFF. CDR3 bases: TGTGCCAGCAGTAGGCGGGGGGCCACCTACAATGAGCAGTTCTTC.

The chain carries TRBV29-1 and TRBJ1-1; TRBD1 aligns across 11 bases. Germline assignment: CDR1 SQVTM and CDR2 ANQGSEA. Losses at the gene ends were 0 bases for V and 1 base for J; bases not matched to a gene: 10. The CDR3 consists of 18 residues. This chain's CDR3 is CSVEDQGQGVIRNTEAFF. The CDR3 nucleotides read TGCAGCGTTGAAGATCAGGGACAGGGGGTTATTAGGAACACTGAAGCTTTCTTT. The full variable domain, rest sourced from reference TRBV29-1 and TRBJ1-1, is SAVISQKPSRDICQRGTSLTIQCQVDSQVTMMFWYRQQPGQSLTLIATANQGSEATYESGFVIDKFPISRPNLTFSTLTVSNMSPEDSSIYLCSVEDQGQGVIRNTEAFFGQGTRLTVV.

The V and J genes are TRBV30 and TRBJ2-7; D tentatively reads TRBD1 or TRBD2 (5 bases each). Germline CDR1 reads GTSNPN; CDR2 reads SVGIG (reference sequence). With 3 bases removed from V and 4 bases from J, the gap between germline ends came to 19 bases. This CDR3 comprises 15 residues. The CDR3 DNA reads as TGTGCCTGGAGCGCCGGGGACCTAACGCGATACGAGCAGTACTTC. It translates to CAWSAGDLTRYEQYF.

Notes on this clone: The junction and the germline gene differ at one end; a read error may be behind it. The chain couples TRBV12-5 to TRBJ2-3, with D hard to call. Germline CDR1 is LGHNT and CDR2 is FRNRAP. The CDR3 has 11 residues. CDR3 amino acids: CASGVDRSTTF. CDR3 sequence (DNA): TGTGCTAGTGGGGTGGACCGATCAACGACCTTT.

This clone was detected only a few times. This sequence joins TRBV19 and TRBJ1-2; 9 nucleotides align to TRBD1. CDR3 size: 14 residues. Germline CDR1 LNHDA, CDR2 SQIVND (reference sequence). J gave up 4 bases and V 7 bases, and 7 bases lay outside the gene matches. The CDR3 sequence is CASTGTGILYGYTF. The CDR3 DNA follows: TGTGCCAGTACAGGGACAGGGATTCTCTATGGCTACACCTTC.

The V gene is TRBV7-9, the J gene TRBJ2-3; D perhaps matches TRBD1 (6 bases). The V gene's germline CDR1 is SEHNR and CDR2 FQNEAQ (reference sequence). V was shortened by 5 bases and J by 5 bases, with 8 bases between the two germline ends. The length of the CDR3 is 12 residues. In DNA, the CDR3 is TGTGCCAGCAGCCAAGGGGGAGATACGCAGTATTTT. As protein: CASSQGGDTQYF.

This clone is categorized as medium-sized (0.01 to 0.1%). The chain employs TRBV21-1 and TRBJ1-2; whether TRBD1, the table's D call, matches the DNA was not checked. TRBV21-1 is a documented pseudogene. The CDR3 runs 12 residues. CDR3: CASSNTGRGYTF. Here the CDR3 DNA reads TGTGCCAGCAGCAATACAGGGCGAGGCTACACCTTC.

There are a few counts of this clone. The chain joins TRBV7-7 to TRBJ2-1; 10 nucleotides line up with TRBD1. The CDR3 is 15 amino acids. V lost 5 bases and J lost 6; bases outside the gene matches: 7. Per germline, CDR1 SSHAT and CDR2 FNYEAQ (reference sequence). The CDR3 nucleotides read TGTGCCAGCAGCGCACGACAGGGGGCTAGCAATGAGCAGTTCTTC. Translating gives CASSARQGASNEQFF.

The J gene is TRBJ2-1, the V gene TRBV9; 7 nucleotides match TRBD2. Per the germline V gene, CDR1 is SGDLS and CDR2 is YYNGEE. With 3 bases clipped from V and 0 bases from J, the junction kept 6 bases outside the gene matches. The CDR3 is 16 amino acids. CDR3 residues: CASSGISGYSYNEQFF. The CDR3 region has the DNA TGTGCCAGCAGCGGCATTAGCGGGTACTCCTACAATGAGCAGTTCTTC.

This clone occurred a few times. This chain connects TRBV11-2 to TRBJ2-7; 9 nucleotides match TRBD2. J was trimmed by 1 base and V by 4 bases; bases with no gene match: 8. The CDR3 totals 16 residues. Germline lookup yields CDR1 SGHAT and CDR2 FQNNGV. For the CDR3, the DNA is TGTGCCAGCAGCTGGGTGACTAGCGGACCTTCCTACGAGCAGTACTTC. Protein: CASSWVTSGPSYEQYF.